The 32 T cell receptor beta chains below all came from one sample that was sequenced in a study of T cell changes during pregnancy in multiple sclerosis. The data were produced by immunoSEQ multiplex PCR, yet TCRdb's version contains in-frame clones alone and is incomplete. This sample has roughly 110,000 clones, with less than 95% found just once. The specimen was peripheral blood, collected before pregnancy. The origin of the receptors is a female donor with multiple sclerosis, enrolled in a pregnancy study.

The chain carries TRBV28 and TRBJ2-7; D might be TRBD2 (6 bases). The CDR3 is made up of 15 amino acids. V was shortened by 5 bases and J by 4 bases, with 18 bases between the two germline ends. Germline CDR1 and CDR2: MDHEN and SYDVKM. CDR3 sequence reads: CASSGRLVLTYEQYF. CDR3 coding DNA: TGTGCCAGCAGTGGACGACTAGTTCTCACGTACGAGCAGTACTTC.

The chain combines TRBV5-5 with TRBJ1-6; tentatively, D is TRBD1 (5 bases). With 1 base removed from V and 7 bases from J, the gap between germline ends came to 12 bases. This CDR3 comprises 15 residues. The germline V gene encodes CDR1 SGHKS and CDR2 YYEKEE (reference sequence). CDR3 nucleotides: TGTGCCAGCAGCTTGACGGGGGTTAGAAATTCACCCCTCCACTTT. Translation gives CASSLTGVRNSPLHF.

The chain joins TRBV4-3 to TRBJ1-4; D possibly corresponds to TRBD1 (5 bases). From germline, CDR1 is LGHNA and CDR2 YSLEER. V shed 5 bases and J shed 4 bases, with 14 bases lying between them. This CDR3 region has 15 residues. CDR3 nucleotides: TGCGCCAGCAGCGCGGGGGGTGGAGGTAATGAAAAACTGTTTTTT. It specifies CASSAGGGGNEKLFF.

This clone has only one observation. The genes are TRBV7-8 and TRBJ2-3; D gene unclear. There are 16 residues in the CDR3. V lost 5 bases, J lost 0 bases, and 15 bases lay in between. Germline V gene sequence: CDR1 SGHVS, CDR2 FQNEAQ. The CDR3 spells CASSLGVGISTDTQYF. The DNA for the CDR3 is TGTGCCAGCAGCCTAGGCGTCGGTATCAGCACAGATACGCAGTATTTT. The whole variable domain, filled in from reference TRBV7-8 and TRBJ2-3, reads GAGVSQSPRYKVAKRGQDVALRCDPISGHVSLFWYQQALGQGPEFLTYFQNEAQLDKSGLPSDRFFAERPEGSVSTLKIQRTQQEDSAVYLCASSLGVGISTDTQYFGPGTRLTVL.

CDR3 sequence reads: CASSLFEGDTQYF. CDR3 bases: TGTGCCAGCAGCTTATTTGAGGGAGATACGCAGTATTTT. The rearrangement joins TRBV7-9 to TRBJ2-3, with a weak D call TRBD2 (5 bases). The V end lost 2 bases, the J end lost 5 bases, and 8 bases lay between the germline ends. The CDR3 consists of 13 residues. CDR1 is SEHNR, CDR2 FQNEAQ, per germline (reference sequence).

The chain combines TRBV19 with TRBJ1-1, with TRBD1 as a possible D gene (5 bases). Germline V gene data show CDR1 as LNHDA and CDR2 as SQIVND (reference sequence). The ends were cut back, 3 bases at V and 0 bases at J, with 14 bases in the middle. CDR3 length: 16 amino acids. The CDR3 DNA reads TGTGCCAGTAGTATTATGGGGGAGGGGATGAACACTGAAGCTTTCTTT. This sequence encodes CASSIMGEGMNTEAFF.

This chain connects TRBV21-1 to TRBJ2-1; the listed D gene, TRBD2, was not tested against the DNA. TRBV21-1 is an annotated pseudogene. CDR3 length: 18 residues. This CDR3 is CASSIKRLPGLGVDEQFF. The CDR3 nucleotides read TGTGCCAGCAGTATAAAAAGATTACCGGGACTAGGCGTCGATGAGCAGTTCTTC.

This sequence joins TRBV15 and TRBJ2-1; 10 bases map to TRBD2. The germline V gene encodes CDR1 LNHNV and CDR2 YYDKDF (reference sequence). V lost 0 bases and J lost 5; bases outside the gene matches: 7. The CDR3 is made up of 17 amino acids. The CDR3 DNA sequence: TGTGCCACCAGCAGAGAGTCTAGCGGGAGTGGAGACAATGAGCAGTTCTTC. Its protein is CATSRESSGSGDNEQFF.

The chain links TRBV11-2 to TRBJ2-7; the D gene is possibly TRBD2 (7 bases). Trimming cost V 7 bases and J 6 bases, with 19 bases left between them. The CDR3 is 14 residues long. Per the germline V gene, CDR1 is SGHAT and CDR2 is FQNNGV. CDR3 in amino acids: CASTPLGGGREQYF. The DNA of the CDR3 is TGTGCCAGCACCCCTCTGGGAGGGGGGCGCGAGCAGTACTTC.

J is TRBJ1-1 and V is TRBV28; TRBD1 is a possible D gene (5 bases). This CDR3 comprises 12 residues. Trimming took off 7 bases at V and 6 bases at J, with 12 bases between the two ends. In germline, CDR1 is MDHEN, CDR2 SYDVKM. The CDR3 loop reads CASISGYAEAFF. CDR3 in DNA: TGTGCCAGCATCTCAGGGTACGCTGAAGCTTTCTTT. Full variable domain (outside the CDR3, taken from reference TRBV28 and TRBJ1-1): DVKVTQSSRYLVKRTGEKVFLECVQDMDHENMFWYRQDPGLGLRLIYFSYDVKMKEKGDIPEGYSVSREKKERFSLILESASTNQTSMYLCASISGYAEAFFGQGTRLTVV.

The chain employs TRBV5-1 and TRBJ1-1; 7 nucleotides agree with TRBD1. CDR3 size: 15 residues. V gave up 0 bases and J gave up 6 bases; unmatched junction bases: 8. CDR1 SGHRS and CDR2 YFSETQ come from the germline V gene. The CDR3 nucleotides are TGCGCCAGCAGCTTGGACTTGGGACAGAAAGCTGAAGCTTTCTTT. It translates to CASSLDLGQKAEAFF. Variable domain in full (rest from reference TRBV5-1 and TRBJ1-1): KAGVTQTPRYLIKTRGQQVTLSCSPISGHRSVSWYQQTPGQGLQFLFEYFSETQRNKGNFPGRFSGRQFSNSRSEMNVSTLELGDSALYLCASSLDLGQKAEAFFGQGTRLTVV.

The chain employs TRBV18 and TRBJ2-2; D perhaps matches TRBD1 (5 bases). The germline V gene has CDR1 KGHSH and CDR2 LQKENI. This CDR3 contains 15 residues. The V gene lost 4 bases and the J gene lost 3 bases, with 12 bases spanning the gap. The CDR3 DNA is TGTGCCAGCTCACAGGGGCGCCCGGACACCGGGGAGCTGTTTTTT. Residues: CASSQGRPDTGELFF.

The chain has TRBV28 and TRBJ2-3, with TRBD2 matching over 8 bases. The CDR3 has 16 residues. Germline V CDR1 and CDR2: MDHEN, SYDVKM. The V and J ends lost 3 bases and 1 base, in that order; junction bases with no gene match: 6. CDR3 DNA: TGTGCCAGCAGTTTGAGCGGGAGAGTTGGCACAGATACGCAGTATTTT. The encoded protein is CASSLSGRVGTDTQYF. The full variable domain, rest sourced from reference TRBV28 and TRBJ2-3, is DVKVTQSSRYLVKRTGEKVFLECVQDMDHENMFWYRQDPGLGLRLIYFSYDVKMKEKGDIPEGYSVSREKKERFSLILESASTNQTSMYLCASSLSGRVGTDTQYFGPGTRLTVL.

The chain uses TRBV2 and TRBJ1-4; D unclear. In germline, CDR1 is SNHLY, CDR2 FYNNEI. This CDR3 is 11 amino acids long. V was trimmed by 5 bases and J by 5 bases, leaving 3 bases between them. The CDR3 DNA is TGTGCCAGCAGTCAAAATGAAAAACTGTTTTTT. Translated: CASSQNEKLFF. Variable domain in full (rest from reference TRBV2 and TRBJ1-4): EPEVTQTPSHQVTQMGQEVILRCVPISNHLYFYWYRQILGQKVEFLVSFYNNEISEKSEIFDDQFSVERPDGSNFTLKIRSTKLEDSAMYFCASSQNEKLFFGSGTQLSVL.

In regard to this clone: The junction shows a germline mismatch at one end, possibly a read error. The chain uses TRBV11-3 and TRBJ2-5, with a tentative D call TRBD2 (5 bases). There are 14 residues in the CDR3. CDR1 is SGHNT and CDR2 is YENEEA in the germline V gene. The chain's CDR3 is CAGSGTVTRETQYF. The CDR3 DNA is TGTGCCGGCAGCGGAACAGTGACACGGGAGACCCAGTACTTC.

This clone was recorded once. This chain uses TRBV28 with TRBJ1-1, with 7 bases fitting TRBD1. Losses at the gene ends were 5 bases for V and 2 bases for J; bases not matched to a gene: 14. CDR3 length: 17 amino acids. Germline lookup yields CDR1 MDHEN and CDR2 SYDVKM. The CDR3 nucleotides read TGTGCCAGCAGTGCGGGCAGGGGGGTCCACCTTAACACTGAAGCTTTCTTT. Protein sequence: CASSAGRGVHLNTEAFF.

The chain is built from TRBV9 and TRBJ1-3, with D possibly matching TRBD1 (6 bases). The germline V gene encodes CDR1 SGDLS and CDR2 YYNGEE. V shed 4 bases and J shed 0 bases, with 14 bases lying between them. CDR3 length equals 16 residues. This CDR3 reads CASSLAGTNSGNTIYF. The CDR3 coding sequence is TGTGCCAGCAGCCTGGCCGGGACAAACTCTGGAAACACCATATATTTT.

In this sample, this clone turned up a few times. The V gene is TRBV28, the J gene TRBJ1-5; no reliable D call. The CDR3 is 15 amino acids. Per germline, CDR1 MDHEN and CDR2 SYDVKM. With 6 bases removed from V and 5 bases from J, the gap between germline ends came to 17 bases. CDR3 coding DNA: TGTGCCAGCAGCCTCGGGTTTGGCGAGGATCAGCCCCAGCATTTT. Protein product: CASSLGFGEDQPQHF. The full variable domain, rest sourced from reference TRBV28 and TRBJ1-5, is DVKVTQSSRYLVKRTGEKVFLECVQDMDHENMFWYRQDPGLGLRLIYFSYDVKMKEKGDIPEGYSVSREKKERFSLILESASTNQTSMYLCASSLGFGEDQPQHFGDGTRLSIL.

This rearrangement joins TRBV6-5 to TRBJ1-2; D is possibly TRBD1 (5 bases). The V end was cut by 6 bases, the J end by 2 bases, with 16 bases between. The germline gives CDR1 MNHEY, CDR2 SVGAGI. The CDR3 contains 15 residues. The CDR3 spells CASRYRQGENYGYTF. The CDR3, as DNA: TGTGCCAGCAGATATCGTCAGGGCGAAAACTATGGCTACACCTTC.

V and J are TRBV28 and TRBJ1-5; maybe TRBD1 (5 bases). The CDR3 is made up of 15 amino acids. Trimming pared 2 bases from V and 0 bases from J, leaving 8 bases between. Germline lookup yields CDR1 MDHEN and CDR2 SYDVKM. The chain's CDR3 is CASSLAGNSNQPQHF. The CDR3 DNA sequence: TGTGCCAGCAGTTTAGCAGGGAATAGCAATCAGCCCCAGCATTTT.

This chain links TRBV19 with TRBJ1-5; 9 nucleotides agree with TRBD1. The CDR3 spans 18 residues. The germline V gene encodes CDR1 LNHDA and CDR2 SQIVND (reference sequence). The junction had 9 bases not matched to a gene; V was cut back by 3 bases and J by 0 bases. The CDR3 region is CASSMLPRDRVSNQPQHF. The CDR3 coding sequence is TGTGCCAGTAGTATGCTTCCTAGGGACAGGGTTAGCAATCAGCCCCAGCATTTT.

This clone was found once. V and J are TRBV7-2 and TRBJ2-3; no clear D. The CDR3 loop spans 12 amino acids. The germline CDR1 and CDR2 sequences are SGHTA and FQGNSA. Trimming pared 5 bases from V and 6 bases from J, leaving 9 bases between. For the CDR3, the DNA is TGTGCCAGCAGCCTTATTGCGGATACGCAGTATTTT. Residues: CASSLIADTQYF. The full variable domain, completed using reference TRBV7-2 and TRBJ2-3, is GAGVSQSPSNKVTEKGKDVELRCDPISGHTALYWYRQSLGQGLEFLIYFQGNSAPDKSGLPSDRFSAERTGGSVSTLTIQRTQQEDSAVYLCASSLIADTQYFGPGTRLTVL.

The genes are TRBV25-1 and TRBJ2-3; D ambiguous. Germline V gives CDR1 MGHDK, CDR2 SYGVNS. Trimming shortened V by 5 bases and J by 5 bases, and 11 bases separated the two germline ends. The CDR3 loop spans 13 amino acids. CDR3 nucleotides: TGTGCCAGCAGTAGACCTAGAAGAGATACGCAGTATTTT. Its protein product is CASSRPRRDTQYF.

V usage is TRBV28 and J usage is TRBJ2-1; 11 bases line up with TRBD2. V lost 6 bases and J lost 12; bases outside the gene matches: 16. CDR3 length: 16 residues. In germline, CDR1 is MDHEN, CDR2 SYDVKM. The CDR3 reads CASRDSGRGPVLGQFF. CDR3 coding DNA: TGTGCCAGCAGGGATAGCGGGAGGGGGCCGGTGCTCGGGCAGTTCTTC.

This clone was picked up a small number of times. The V gene is TRBV28, the J gene TRBJ1-5, with 7 bases identical to TRBD1. This CDR3 contains 13 residues. With V trimmed by 6 bases and J by 4 bases, 3 bases remained unmatched. Per germline, CDR1 MDHEN and CDR2 SYDVKM. The CDR3 sequence is CASSETGNQPQHF. CDR3 sequence (DNA): TGTGCCAGCAGCGAGACAGGGAATCAGCCCCAGCATTTT.

This chain links TRBV30 with TRBJ1-2; TRBD1 matches at 9 bases. V lost 3 bases to trimming and J lost 6 bases; unmatched junction nucleotides: 11. This CDR3 contains 15 residues. Germline lookup yields CDR1 GTSNPN and CDR2 SVGIG (reference sequence). The CDR3 DNA reads TGTGCCTGGAGGGAAAACAGGGGGCAGGGGCATGGCTACACCTTC. Protein sequence: CAWRENRGQGHGYTF.

The V and J genes are TRBV4-3 and TRBJ2-2; a weak D match, TRBD2 (6 bases). V was pared by 4 bases and J by 2 bases, with 14 bases between. Germline lookup yields CDR1 LGHNA and CDR2 YSLEER. The CDR3 sequence is 16 residues long. CDR3 loop: CASSLRWGDNTGELFF. The DNA for the CDR3 is TGCGCCAGCAGCCTACGGTGGGGGGATAACACCGGGGAGCTGTTTTTT.

The gene calls are TRBV4-3 and TRBJ2-7; tentative D call: TRBD2 (5 bases). With 1 base removed from V and 2 bases from J, the gap between germline ends came to 12 bases. CDR1 is LGHNA and CDR2 is YSLEER in the germline V gene. This CDR3 is built from 15 residues. The CDR3 DNA is TGCGCCAGCAGCCAAGTGGGGAGAGGACCCTACGAGCAGTACTTC. Encoded protein: CASSQVGRGPYEQYF.

The chain has TRBV27 and TRBJ1-1, with 7 bases fitting TRBD1. Germline V gene lookup returns CDR1 MNHEY and CDR2 SMNVEV (reference sequence). V was clipped by 5 bases and J by 3 bases; unmatched bases: 12. CDR3 length equals 16 residues. The DNA for the CDR3 is TGTGCCAGCAGTCGGGTGACCGGGGACAGATACACTGAAGCTTTCTTT. It yields the protein CASSRVTGDRYTEAFF.

The chain employs TRBV4-3 and TRBJ2-1, with a weak D call TRBD2 (5 bases). CDR3 length equals 15 residues. Trimming removed 1 base from V and 9 bases from J, with 16 bases in between. CDR1 and CDR2 (germline): LGHNA, YSLEER. The CDR3 sequence is CASSQGSGITSEQFF. The CDR3 DNA is TGCGCCAGCAGCCAAGGTTCCGGGATAACCAGTGAGCAGTTCTTC.

The chain joins TRBV6-1 to TRBJ2-7; 12 bases line up with TRBD1. The CDR3 length is 15 residues. The ends lost 5 bases at V and 5 bases at J; junction bases unmatched: 7. Germline values: CDR1 MNHNS, CDR2 SASEGT. This CDR3 reads CASSLSGTGGNEQYF. The CDR3, as DNA: TGTGCCAGCAGTCTATCCGGGACAGGGGGCAACGAGCAGTACTTC.

This chain joins TRBV10-3 and TRBJ1-1, with D unresolved. Trimming cost V 6 bases and J 1 base, with 15 bases left between them. Germline loops: CDR1 ENHRY, CDR2 SYGVKD. The CDR3 contains 15 residues. CDR3 loop: CAIRDEWGGNTEAFF. The CDR3 DNA reads as TGTGCCATCAGGGACGAATGGGGAGGGAACACTGAAGCTTTCTTT.